The rows below give T cell receptor beta chains drawn from one sample of a study of T cells in tuberculosis. Here immunoSEQ multiplex PCR was the method, and the copy in TCRdb shows in-frame clones only, minus some. The sample has around 19,000 clones; over 75% are singletons. The source material was PBMCs. The receptors come from a donor aged 10-29 years with latent tuberculosis or without tuberculosis infection. Each CDR3 is given with its conserved first and last residue. Each record gives: V gene, D gene, J gene, clone size, CDR3 DNA, CDR3 protein. D genes are given only for firm matches. Clone sizes are given selectively: once, few, many, or a class where the clone is expanded.

v_call: TRBV7-8; d_call: TRBD1; j_call: TRBJ2-1; clone_size: .; cdr3_nt: TGTGCCAGCAGCCCGTCGGGCGGACAGGCCATCTACAATGAGCAGTTCTTC; cdr3_aa: CASSPSGGQAIYNEQFF
v_call: TRBV7-2; d_call: TRBD1; j_call: TRBJ1-2; clone_size: .; cdr3_nt: TGTGCCAGCAGCCCGGACAGGAGGGAAGGCTACACCTTC; cdr3_aa: CASSPDRREGYTF
v_call: TRBV27; d_call: TRBD1; j_call: TRBJ1-2; clone_size: .; cdr3_nt: TGTGCCAGCAGTCCGCGGACAGGGCAAGACTATGGCTACACCTTC; cdr3_aa: CASSPRTGQDYGYTF
v_call: TRBV29-1; d_call: .; j_call: TRBJ1-1; clone_size: .; cdr3_nt: TGCAGCGTTGCCCAGGGAAGCACTGAAGCTTTCTTT; cdr3_aa: CSVAQGSTEAFF
v_call: TRBV4-1; d_call: .; j_call: TRBJ1-2; clone_size: .; cdr3_nt: TGCGCCAGCAGCCAAGATCAGTTGCCCTATGGCTACACCTTC; cdr3_aa: CASSQDQLPYGYTF
v_call: TRBV7-2; d_call: .; j_call: TRBJ1-2; clone_size: .; cdr3_nt: TGTGCCAGCAGTCTTGACAGTAGAAGGAACACCTTC; cdr3_aa: CASSLDSRRNTF
v_call: TRBV9; d_call: .; j_call: TRBJ1-3; clone_size: .; cdr3_nt: TGTGCCAGCAGCGAACAAGACAGCTCCTCTGGAAACACCATATATTTT; cdr3_aa: CASSEQDSSSGNTIYF
v_call: TRBV4-3; d_call: .; j_call: TRBJ1-6; clone_size: .; cdr3_nt: TGCGCCAGCAGCCGAACAAGACCCGGGAGTCGAAATTCACCCCTCCACTTT; cdr3_aa: CASSRTRPGSRNSPLHF
v_call: TRBV4-3; d_call: TRBD1; j_call: TRBJ1-1; clone_size: once; cdr3_nt: TGCGCCAGCAGCCACGCGACAGGGACTACTGAAGCTTTCTTT; cdr3_aa: CASSHATGTTEAFF
v_call: TRBV29-1; d_call: TRBD1; j_call: TRBJ2-5; clone_size: .; cdr3_nt: TGCAGCTTTGAAGGACAGGAGGCCAAAGAGACCCAGTACTTC; cdr3_aa: CSFEGQEAKETQYF
v_call: TRBV29-1; d_call: .; j_call: TRBJ2-7; clone_size: .; cdr3_nt: TGCAGCGTCGCCAGGCAGGTCGGAGGTGAGCAGTACTTC; cdr3_aa: CSVARQVGGEQYF
v_call: TRBV4-1; d_call: .; j_call: TRBJ1-6; clone_size: .; cdr3_nt: TGCGCCAGCACCAACCCTGCTAGGAATTCACCCCTCCACTTT; cdr3_aa: CASTNPARNSPLHF
v_call: TRBV5-6; d_call: .; j_call: TRBJ1-2; clone_size: .; cdr3_nt: TGTGCCAGCAGCTTGGACGGCTGGCGAGGCTATGGCTACACCTTC; cdr3_aa: CASSLDGWRGYGYTF
v_call: TRBV30; d_call: TRBD1; j_call: TRBJ2-3; clone_size: .; cdr3_nt: TGTGCCTGGAGTGTTGGGGGACAGGGACAGCCCCAGTATTTT; cdr3_aa: CAWSVGGQGQPQYF